This TCR beta chain derives from a study of beta chain features in type 1 diabetes. Averaging approximately 0.11 L, one heparinised blood draw came from each individual donor. As regards this clone: Its antigen is still unknown.

The entirety of the isolated RNA underwent reverse transcription, so expressed TCRB transcripts were sequenced. TCRdb keeps only in-frame clones here, not all; method: immunoSEQ multiplex PCR. The repertoire holds about 700,000 clones, under 15% seen once, with 0.022% in the top ten. Study conclusions and caveats: People with Type 1 diabetes carried modestly yet significantly shorter TCRB CDR3s in all four CD4+ subsets.

V lost 5 bases and J lost 1, with 12 bases in between. This CDR3 spans 14 amino acids. Germline CDR1 reads SQVTM; CDR2 reads ANQGSEA. The material sequenced was naive CD4+ T cells from blood. The chain employs TRBV29-1 and TRBJ1-3; a possible D gene is TRBD1 (6 bases). The source of this sequence is a man aged 18 to 29 with type 1 diabetes. The CDR3: CSVRQARSGNTIYF. DNA for the CDR3: TGCAGCGTTCGACAGGCCCGATCTGGAAACACCATATATTTT.